This T cell receptor beta chain was recorded in a study of cytomegalovirus exposure and HLA in healthy donors. The study's findings and limits: Later analysis identified several of the most significant clusters that appeared linked to common viral pathogens. Reported results showed that the classifier diagnosed cytomegalovirus status with high specificity and sensitivity.

The J segment lost 4 bases and the V segment lost 4 bases, leaving 7 bases of the junction unmatched. In germline, CDR1 is SEHNR, CDR2 FQNEAQ (reference sequence). This CDR3 comprises 15 residues. Amplification used 60 Vbeta primers and 13 Jbeta primers. Sequencing was performed with immunoSEQ multiplex PCR; in TCRdb, only in-frame clones are kept and a portion is missing. The sample records a few hundred thousand clones, 83% being singletons. Nominally healthy donors provided the samples, though records likely missed some immune exposures. Turning to this clone: Its antigen is undetermined.

The rearrangement links TRBV7-9 to TRBJ1-2; 9 bases are a match to TRBD1. The sample was PBMCs. The TCR sequence derives from a girl aged 10-17 years in good health and CMV-seronegative. The DNA of the CDR3 is TGTGCCAGCAGCTCCCCGGGACAGGGAGCCTATGGCTACACCTTC. It encodes CASSSPGQGAYGYTF. The entire variable domain, with the rest obtained from reference TRBV7-9 and TRBJ1-2, is as follows: DTGVSQNPRHKITKRGQNVTFRCDPISEHNRLYWYRQTLGQGPEFLTYFQNEAQLEKSRLLSDRFSAERPKGSFSTLEIQRTEQGDSAMYLCASSSPGQGAYGYTFGSGTRLTVV.